The sequence of this T cell receptor beta chain was determined in a study of graft-versus-host responses after intestinal transplantation. For the study at large: Transplant recipients had multivisceral, liver-intestinal, or isolated intestinal grafts. Every recipient had anti-thymocyte globulin induction and around 3 years of tacrolimus plus steroids. Study-wide findings and caveats: Investigators detected GvH clones in recipient marrow, with some emerging earlier in ileum or blood. Graft-donor T cell macrochimerism in patients accompanied high graft-versus-host to host-versus-graft clonal ratios in allografts.

The repertoire was sequenced with immunoSEQ multiplex PCR; TCRdb's copy has only in-frame clones and lacks some. The sample has about 98,000 clones, around four fifths seen once. The CDR3 is 14 residues long. The germline CDR1 and CDR2 sequences are SGDLS and YYNGEE. Trimming removed 3 bases from V and 4 bases from J; junction bases left unmatched: 0. As concerns this clone: Antigen unknown.

The source of this sequence is a human donor who received an intestinal transplant. The V and J genes are TRBV9 and TRBJ2-5; 13 bases agree with TRBD2. This specimen was unstimulated CD8+ T cells sorted from spleen or lymph node cells, taken before intestinal transplant. The CDR3 loop is CASSGTSGRETQYF. CDR3 sequence (DNA): TGTGCCAGCAGCGGGACTAGCGGGAGAGAGACCCAGTACTTC.